Listed below are T cell receptor beta chains from one sample, sequenced in a study of T cell responses to AZD1222 COVID-19 vaccine. TCRdb's table, derived via immunoSEQ multiplex PCR, lists solely in-frame clones and lacks some. In the table there are about 140,000 clones, about 87% of which are singletons. The material sequenced was peripheral blood, taken on day 0 of AZD1222 vaccination. These receptors originate from an adult in good health. The CDR3 runs from the conserved cysteine through the conserved F or W. D genes are given only for firm matches. Some rows have no size entry. The others give once, few or many, or a class for an expanded clone.

>TRBJ1-5|TRBV7-9|once|NA
TGTGCCAGCAGCTTAGTAGAGAATCAGCCCCAGCATTTT
CASSLVENQPQHF
>TRBJ2-1|TRBV15|NA|NA
TGTGCCACCAGCAGAGTCACAGGAAATGAGCAGTTCTTC
CATSRVTGNEQFF
>TRBJ2-2|TRBV18|once|NA
TGTGCCAGCTCAAGGGCCTCGGGCGGCGGGGAGCTGTTTTTT
CASSRASGGGELFF
>TRBJ1-1|TRBV2|NA|TRBD1
TGTGCCAGCGAAGGCCTGAGGGGGACAGGGAAGAACACTGAAGCTTTCTTT
CASEGLRGTGKNTEAFF
>TRBJ2-1|TRBV7-7|NA|TRBD2
TGTGCCAGCAGCCCAGGGACTAGCGGGAGTAGGGATGAGCAGTTCTTC
CASSPGTSGSRDEQFF
>TRBJ2-1|TRBV6-4|NA|NA
TGTGCCAGCAGTGACTCCGGCCTAGCGAGCTCCTACAATGAGCAGTTCTTC
CASSDSGLASSYNEQFF
>TRBJ1-3|TRBV11-2|NA|NA
TGTGCCAGCAGCCCTGACGGAAACACCATATATTTT
CASSPDGNTIYF
>TRBJ1-2|TRBV6-6|NA|NA
TGTGCCAGCAGTTACGAGGGGCGGACCTATGGCTACACCTTC
CASSYEGRTYGYTF
>TRBJ2-1|TRBV27|NA|TRBD1
TGTGCCAGCAGTTTCTCAGGGGGAAATGAGCAGTTCTTC
CASSFSGGNEQFF
>TRBJ1-2|TRBV6-5|NA|NA
TGTGCCGCACACTTGATAAGTAACTATGGCTACACCTTC
CAAHLISNYGYTF
>TRBJ1-1|TRBV4-2|NA|NA
TGTGCCAGCAGCCGGGACACCCTAAGAGGTGAAGCTTTCTTT
CASSRDTLRGEAFF
>TRBJ2-7|TRBV27|NA|NA
TGTGCCAGCAGTTTATTTGTTCGGGGACACGAGCAGTACTTC
CASSLFVRGHEQYF
>TRBJ1-1|TRBV4-3|NA|NA
TGCGCCAGCAGCCAAGTCTTAAGGGCAGACACTGAAGCTTTCTTT
CASSQVLRADTEAFF
>TRBJ1-1|TRBV2|NA|TRBD1
TGTGCCAGCAGTGAAGCGCTTATCGGGGACAGGGCTGGGGGAGCTTTCTTT
CASSEALIGDRAGGAFF
>TRBJ1-2|TRBV5-4|NA|TRBD1
TGTGCCAGCAGCCCAAAACTTAATGACAGGGATTTGAGGTATGGCTACACCTTC
CASSPKLNDRDLRYGYTF
>TRBJ2-2|TRBV7-9|NA|NA
TGTGCCATCCCTGACAGCAACACCGGGGAGCTGTTTTTT
CAIPDSNTGELFF
>TRBJ1-3|TRBV28|NA|NA
TGTGCCAGCAGTGGCTTGACAAGGGCTGGAAACACCATATATTTT
CASSGLTRAGNTIYF
>TRBJ1-5|TRBV9|once|NA
TGTGCCAGCAGCGCCGGGCACGGCAATCAGCCCCAGCATTTT
CASSAGHGNQPQHF
>TRBJ1-1|TRBV2|NA|NA
TGTGCCAGCAGTGAGGGCAGAAGGAACACTGAAGCTTTCTTT
CASSEGRRNTEAFF
>TRBJ2-3|TRBV5-1|NA|NA
TGCGCCAGCAGCTTAACGGGAGAGGATACGCAGTATTTT
CASSLTGEDTQYF
>TRBJ1-2|TRBV5-4|once|NA
TGTGCCAGCAGCCTGGCCAGGGAGGTAGAGGCGGAGGGCTACACCTTC
CASSLAREVEAEGYTF
>TRBJ2-6|TRBV10-3|NA|NA
TGTGCCATCAGTGAACAGGGAGCTGGGGCCAACGTCCTGACTTTC
CAISEQGAGANVLTF
>TRBJ1-1|TRBV7-2|NA|TRBD1
TGTGCCAGCAGCTCGTATACTCAGACAGGGGGGAACACTGAAGCTTTCTTT
CASSSYTQTGGNTEAFF
>TRBJ1-1|TRBV5-8|NA|NA
TGTGCCAGCAGTTATGGGGGGGAGAAACTGAACACTGAAGCTTTCTTT
CASSYGGEKLNTEAFF
>TRBJ2-5|TRBV2|NA|NA
TGTGCCAGCAGTTATCACGAGACCCAGTACTTC
CASSYHETQYF
>TRBJ1-3|TRBV9|NA|NA
TGTGCCAGCAGCGTAGAGCCAGCTGGAGCTGGAAACACCATATATTTT
CASSVEPAGAGNTIYF
>TRBJ1-1|TRBV5-8|NA|TRBD1
TGTGCCAGCAGCCGACAGGGGGGGAACACTGAAGCTTTCTTT
CASSRQGGNTEAFF
>TRBJ1-1|TRBV6-5|NA|NA
TGTGCCAGCAGGTCCGACAGCCTGGTGACTGAAGCTTTCTTT
CASRSDSLVTEAFF
>TRBJ1-2|TRBV6-5|NA|NA
TGTGCCACGGGGGCCTTCAAACCGAGGGGCTACACCTTC
CATGAFKPRGYTF
>TRBJ1-5|TRBV3-1/TRBV3-2|NA|NA
TGTGCCAGCAGCCAAGGGTCGGCCGATCGACCCCAGCATTTT
CASSQGSADRPQHF
>TRBJ1-4|TRBV14|NA|NA
TGTGCCAGCAGTAGAAAAGGAGTTATAAATGAAAAACTGTTTTTT
CASSRKGVINEKLFF
>TRBJ1-3|TRBV3-1/TRBV3-2|NA|NA
TGTGCCAGCAGCCAGGGCCACTCTGGAAACACCATATATTTT
CASSQGHSGNTIYF
>TRBJ2-7|TRBV7-2|once|NA
TGTGCCAGCAGCTTTAGAATTGCGGACGAGCAGTACTTC
CASSFRIADEQYF